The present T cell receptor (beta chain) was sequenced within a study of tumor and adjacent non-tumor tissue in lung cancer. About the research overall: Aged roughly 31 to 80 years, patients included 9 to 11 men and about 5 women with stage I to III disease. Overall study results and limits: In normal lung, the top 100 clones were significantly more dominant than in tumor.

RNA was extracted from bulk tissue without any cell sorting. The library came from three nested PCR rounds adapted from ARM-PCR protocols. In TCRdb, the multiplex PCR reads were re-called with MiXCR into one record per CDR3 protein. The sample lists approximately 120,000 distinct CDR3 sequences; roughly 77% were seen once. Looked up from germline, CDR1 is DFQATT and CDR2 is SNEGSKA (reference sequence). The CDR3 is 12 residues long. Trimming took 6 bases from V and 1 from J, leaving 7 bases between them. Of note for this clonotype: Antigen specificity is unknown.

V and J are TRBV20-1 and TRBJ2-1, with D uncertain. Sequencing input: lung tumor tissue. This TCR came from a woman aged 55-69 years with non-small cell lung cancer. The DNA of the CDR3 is TGCAGTGCGATGGCATCCTACAATGAGCAGTTCTTC. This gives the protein CSAMASYNEQFF.